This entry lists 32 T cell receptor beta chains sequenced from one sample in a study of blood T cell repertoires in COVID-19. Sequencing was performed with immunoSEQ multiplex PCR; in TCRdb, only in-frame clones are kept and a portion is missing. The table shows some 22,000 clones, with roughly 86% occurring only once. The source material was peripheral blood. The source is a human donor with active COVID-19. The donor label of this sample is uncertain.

The CDR3 region has the DNA TGTGCCAGCAGAGGGGGGGGTTTGTCCTACGAGCAGTACTTC. This translates into CASRGGGLSYEQYF. The V call is TRBV28, the J call TRBJ2-7; D perhaps matches TRBD2 (7 bases). Looked up from germline, CDR1 is MDHEN and CDR2 is SYDVKM. V was clipped by 6 bases and J by 1 base, with 13 bases between them. This CDR3 is 14 amino acids long. The whole variable domain, remainder taken from reference TRBV28 and TRBJ2-7, is DVKVTQSSRYLVKRTGEKVFLECVQDMDHENMFWYRQDPGLGLRLIYFSYDVKMKEKGDIPEGYSVSREKKERFSLILESASTNQTSMYLCASRGGGLSYEQYFGPGTRLTVT.

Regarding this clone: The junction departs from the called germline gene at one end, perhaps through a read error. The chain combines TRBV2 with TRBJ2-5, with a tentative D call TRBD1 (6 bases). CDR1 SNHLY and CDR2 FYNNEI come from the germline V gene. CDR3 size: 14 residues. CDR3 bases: TGTGCCAGCCTCCGGGACACCTCACAAGGGACCCAGTACTTC. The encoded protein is CASLRDTSQGTQYF.

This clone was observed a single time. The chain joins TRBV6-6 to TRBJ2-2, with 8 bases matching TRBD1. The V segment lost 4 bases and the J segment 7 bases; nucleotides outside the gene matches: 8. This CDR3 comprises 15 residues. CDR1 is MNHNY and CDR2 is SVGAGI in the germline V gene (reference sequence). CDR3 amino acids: CASSSGSGQVGELFF. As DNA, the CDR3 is TGTGCCAGCAGTTCCGGCTCGGGACAGGTCGGGGAGCTGTTTTTT.

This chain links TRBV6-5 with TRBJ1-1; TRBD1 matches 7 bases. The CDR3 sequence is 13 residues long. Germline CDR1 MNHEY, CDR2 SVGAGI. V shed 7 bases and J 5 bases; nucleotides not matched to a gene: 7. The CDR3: CASKGQAGTEAFF. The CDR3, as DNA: TGTGCCAGCAAAGGACAGGCGGGAACTGAAGCTTTCTTT.

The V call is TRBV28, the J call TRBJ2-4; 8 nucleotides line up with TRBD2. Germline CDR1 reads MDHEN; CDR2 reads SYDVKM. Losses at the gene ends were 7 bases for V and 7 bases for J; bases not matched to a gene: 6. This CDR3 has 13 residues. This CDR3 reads CASTTAGVNIQYF. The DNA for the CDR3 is TGTGCCAGCACAACAGCGGGAGTGAACATTCAGTACTTC.

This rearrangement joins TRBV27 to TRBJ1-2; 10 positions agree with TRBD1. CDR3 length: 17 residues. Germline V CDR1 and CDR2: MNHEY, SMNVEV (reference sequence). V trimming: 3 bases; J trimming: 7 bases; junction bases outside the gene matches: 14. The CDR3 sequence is CASSFSQRGQGRAGYTF. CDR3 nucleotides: TGTGCCAGCAGTTTCTCCCAGAGGGGACAGGGGAGGGCTGGCTACACCTTC.

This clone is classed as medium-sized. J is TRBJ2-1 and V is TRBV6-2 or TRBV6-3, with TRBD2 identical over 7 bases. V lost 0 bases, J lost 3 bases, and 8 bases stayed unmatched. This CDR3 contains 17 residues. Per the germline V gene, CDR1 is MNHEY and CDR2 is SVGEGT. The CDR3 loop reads CASSYSSISGIYNEQFF. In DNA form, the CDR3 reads TGTGCCAGCAGTTACTCGAGTATAAGCGGGATCTACAATGAGCAGTTCTTC.

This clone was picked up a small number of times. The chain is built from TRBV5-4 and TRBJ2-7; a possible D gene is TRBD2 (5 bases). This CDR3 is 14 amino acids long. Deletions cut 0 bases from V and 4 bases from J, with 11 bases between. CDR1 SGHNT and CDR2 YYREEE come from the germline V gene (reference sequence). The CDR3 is CASSLDGGYYEQYF. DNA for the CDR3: TGTGCCAGCAGCTTGGACGGCGGGTATTACGAGCAGTACTTC.

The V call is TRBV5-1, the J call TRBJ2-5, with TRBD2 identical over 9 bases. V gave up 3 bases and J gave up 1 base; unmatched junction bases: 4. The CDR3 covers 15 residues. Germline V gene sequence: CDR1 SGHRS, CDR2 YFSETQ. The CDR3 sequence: CASSWLAGPQETQYF. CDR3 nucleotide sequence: TGCGCCAGCAGCTGGCTAGCGGGACCCCAAGAGACCCAGTACTTC.

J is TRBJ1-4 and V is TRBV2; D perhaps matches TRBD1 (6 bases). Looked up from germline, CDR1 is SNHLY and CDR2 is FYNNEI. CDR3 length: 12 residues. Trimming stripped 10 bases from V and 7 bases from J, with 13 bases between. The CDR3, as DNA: TGTGCCACCCGACAGGAAGGTGAAAAACTGTTTTTT. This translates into CATRQEGEKLFF.

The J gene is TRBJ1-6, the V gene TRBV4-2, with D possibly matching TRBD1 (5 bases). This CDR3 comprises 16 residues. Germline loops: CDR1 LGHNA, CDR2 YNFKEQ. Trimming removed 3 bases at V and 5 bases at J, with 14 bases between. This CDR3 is CASSQGQISNNSPLHF. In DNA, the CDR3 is TGTGCCAGCAGCCAGGGGCAGATAAGCAATAATTCACCCCTCCACTTT.

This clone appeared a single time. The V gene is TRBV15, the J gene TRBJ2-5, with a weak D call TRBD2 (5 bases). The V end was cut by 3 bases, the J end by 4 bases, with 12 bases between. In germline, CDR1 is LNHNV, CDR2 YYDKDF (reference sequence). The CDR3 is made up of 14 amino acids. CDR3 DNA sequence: TGTGCCACCAGCAGGAGGGATTCGAGAGAGACCCAGTACTTC. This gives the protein CATSRRDSRETQYF.

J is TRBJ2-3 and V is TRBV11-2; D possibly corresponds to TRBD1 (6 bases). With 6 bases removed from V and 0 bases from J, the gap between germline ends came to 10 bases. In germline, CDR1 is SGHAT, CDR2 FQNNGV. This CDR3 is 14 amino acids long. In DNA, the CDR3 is TGTGCCAGCAGGAGGGGGTCTAGCACAGATACGCAGTATTTT. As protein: CASRRGSSTDTQYF.

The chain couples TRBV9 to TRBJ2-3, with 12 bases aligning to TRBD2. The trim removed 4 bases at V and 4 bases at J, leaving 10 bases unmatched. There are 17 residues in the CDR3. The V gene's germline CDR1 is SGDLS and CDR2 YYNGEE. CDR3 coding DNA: TGTGCCAGCAGCTCGCGGGCGCCTAGCGGGGGGGCAGATACGCAGTATTTT. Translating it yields CASSSRAPSGGADTQYF.

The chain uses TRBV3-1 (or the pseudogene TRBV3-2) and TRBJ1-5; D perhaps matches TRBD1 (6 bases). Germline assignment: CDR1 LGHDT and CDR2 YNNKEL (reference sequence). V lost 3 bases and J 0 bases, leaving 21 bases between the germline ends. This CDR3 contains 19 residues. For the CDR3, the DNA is TGTGCCAGCAGCCAGACGGGGGGGGGCCCCGTTTATAGCAATCAGCCCCAGCATTTT. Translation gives CASSQTGGGPVYSNQPQHF.

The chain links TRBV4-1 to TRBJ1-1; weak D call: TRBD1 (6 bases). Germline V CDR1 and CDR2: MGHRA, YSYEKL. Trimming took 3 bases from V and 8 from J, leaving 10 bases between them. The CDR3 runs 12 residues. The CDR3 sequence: CASSHDRLEAFF. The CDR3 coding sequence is TGCGCCAGCAGCCACGACAGGCTCGAAGCTTTCTTT.

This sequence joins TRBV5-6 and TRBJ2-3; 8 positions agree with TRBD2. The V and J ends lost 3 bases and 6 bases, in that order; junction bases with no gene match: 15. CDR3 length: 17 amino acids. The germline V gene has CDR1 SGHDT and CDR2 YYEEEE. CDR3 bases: TGTGCCAGCAGCTCTACATTCCGGACTAGCCTCAGCGATACGCAGTATTTT. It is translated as CASSSTFRTSLSDTQYF.

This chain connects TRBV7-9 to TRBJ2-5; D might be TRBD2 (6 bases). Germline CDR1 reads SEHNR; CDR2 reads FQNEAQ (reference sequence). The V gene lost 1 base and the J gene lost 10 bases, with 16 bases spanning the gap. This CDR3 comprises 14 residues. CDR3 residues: CASSLGGVREDQYF. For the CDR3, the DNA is TGTGCCAGCAGCTTAGGGGGAGTCAGGGAGGACCAGTACTTC.

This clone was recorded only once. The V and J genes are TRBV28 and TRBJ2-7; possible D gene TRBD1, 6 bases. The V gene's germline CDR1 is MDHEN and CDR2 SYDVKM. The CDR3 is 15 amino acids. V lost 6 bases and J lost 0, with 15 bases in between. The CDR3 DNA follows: TGTGCCAGCAGGTTTAGGGACACACTCTCCTACGAGCAGTACTTC. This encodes CASRFRDTLSYEQYF.

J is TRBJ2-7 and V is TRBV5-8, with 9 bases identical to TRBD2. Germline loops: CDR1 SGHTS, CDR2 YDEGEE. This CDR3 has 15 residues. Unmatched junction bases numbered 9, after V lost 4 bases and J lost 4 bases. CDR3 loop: CASSTRPAGGYEQYF. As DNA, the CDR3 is TGTGCCAGCAGCACTCGCCCCGCGGGAGGGTACGAGCAGTACTTC.

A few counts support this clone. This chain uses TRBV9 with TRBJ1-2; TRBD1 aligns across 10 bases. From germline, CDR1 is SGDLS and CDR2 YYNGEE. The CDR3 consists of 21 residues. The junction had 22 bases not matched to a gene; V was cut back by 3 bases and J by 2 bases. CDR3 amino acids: CASSARDRGLLSLQVNYGYTF. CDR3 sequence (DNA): TGTGCCAGCAGCGCCAGAGACAGGGGGCTTCTCTCTCTTCAAGTCAACTATGGCTACACCTTC.

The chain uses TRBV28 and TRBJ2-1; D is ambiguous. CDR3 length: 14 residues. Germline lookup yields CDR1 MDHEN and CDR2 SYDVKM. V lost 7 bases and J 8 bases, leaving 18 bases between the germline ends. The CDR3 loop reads CASTPGSFLDEQFF. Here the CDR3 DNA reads TGTGCCAGCACCCCAGGCAGTTTCCTCGATGAGCAGTTCTTC.

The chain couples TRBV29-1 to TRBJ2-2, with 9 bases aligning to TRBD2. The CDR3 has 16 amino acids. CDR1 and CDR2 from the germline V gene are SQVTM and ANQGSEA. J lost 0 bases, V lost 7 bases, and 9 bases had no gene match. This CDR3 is CSAIGASGANTGELFF. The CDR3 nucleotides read TGCAGCGCAATAGGGGCTAGCGGGGCGAACACCGGGGAGCTGTTTTTT.

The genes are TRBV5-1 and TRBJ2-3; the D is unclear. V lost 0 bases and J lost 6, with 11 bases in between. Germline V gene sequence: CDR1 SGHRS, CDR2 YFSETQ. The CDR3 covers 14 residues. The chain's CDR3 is CASSLAGSSDTQYF. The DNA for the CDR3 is TGCGCCAGCAGCTTGGCGGGTTCCTCTGATACGCAGTATTTT.

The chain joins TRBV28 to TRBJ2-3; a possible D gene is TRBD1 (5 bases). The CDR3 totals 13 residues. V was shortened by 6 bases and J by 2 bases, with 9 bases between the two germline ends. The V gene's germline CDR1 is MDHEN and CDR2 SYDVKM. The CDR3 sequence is CASRGPPTDTQYF. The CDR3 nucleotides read TGTGCCAGCAGGGGGCCCCCCACAGATACGCAGTATTTT.

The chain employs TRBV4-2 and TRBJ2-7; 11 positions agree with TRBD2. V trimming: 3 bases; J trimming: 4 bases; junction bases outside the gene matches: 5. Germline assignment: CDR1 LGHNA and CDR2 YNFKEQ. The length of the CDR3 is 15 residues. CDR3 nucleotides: TGTGCCAGCAGCCAGGGACTAGCGGAGAATTACGAGCAGTACTTC. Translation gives CASSQGLAENYEQYF.

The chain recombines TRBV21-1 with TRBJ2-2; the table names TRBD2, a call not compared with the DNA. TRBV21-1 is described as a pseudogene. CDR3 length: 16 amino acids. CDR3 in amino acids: CASSSFSGINTGELFF. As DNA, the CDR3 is TGTGCCAGCAGCAGTTTTTCGGGGATCAACACCGGGGAGCTGTTTTTT.

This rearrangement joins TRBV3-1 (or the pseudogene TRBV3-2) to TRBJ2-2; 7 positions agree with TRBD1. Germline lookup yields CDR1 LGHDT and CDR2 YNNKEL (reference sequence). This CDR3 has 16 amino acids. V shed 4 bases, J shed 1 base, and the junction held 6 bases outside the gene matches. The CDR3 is CASSLGTVGNTGELFF. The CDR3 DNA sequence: TGTGCCAGCAGCCTCGGGACAGTCGGGAACACCGGGGAGCTGTTTTTT.

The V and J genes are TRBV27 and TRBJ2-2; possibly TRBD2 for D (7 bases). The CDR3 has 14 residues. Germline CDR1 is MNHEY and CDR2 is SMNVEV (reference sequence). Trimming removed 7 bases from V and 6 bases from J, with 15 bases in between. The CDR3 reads CASNLRGGSGELFF. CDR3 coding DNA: TGTGCCAGCAACCTCAGGGGAGGGTCCGGGGAGCTGTTTTTT.

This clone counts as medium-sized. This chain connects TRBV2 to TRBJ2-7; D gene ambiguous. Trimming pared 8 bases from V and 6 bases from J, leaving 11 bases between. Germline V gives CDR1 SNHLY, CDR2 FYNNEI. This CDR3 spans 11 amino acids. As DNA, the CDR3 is TGTGCCAGCGAATACGCCGGCGAGCAGTACTTC. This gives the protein CASEYAGEQYF.

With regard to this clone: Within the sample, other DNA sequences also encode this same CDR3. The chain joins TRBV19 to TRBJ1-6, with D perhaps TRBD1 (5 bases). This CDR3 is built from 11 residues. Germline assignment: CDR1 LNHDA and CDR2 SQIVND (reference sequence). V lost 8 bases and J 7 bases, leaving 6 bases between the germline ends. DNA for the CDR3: TGTGCCAGTTCAGGGAATTCACCCCTCCACTTT. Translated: CASSGNSPLHF.

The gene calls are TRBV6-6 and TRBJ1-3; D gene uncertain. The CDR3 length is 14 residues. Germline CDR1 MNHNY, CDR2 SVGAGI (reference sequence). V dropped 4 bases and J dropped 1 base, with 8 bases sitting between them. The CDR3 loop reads CASSLGSSGNTIYF. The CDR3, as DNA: TGTGCCAGCAGTTTGGGGAGTTCTGGAAACACCATATATTTT.